This TCR beta chain was sequenced during a study of somatic mutations in cytotoxic T cells in rheumatoid arthritis. The study's findings and limits: Measurement of CD8+ T-cell clonality revealed no significant difference between rheumatoid arthritis patients and age-matched healthy controls. In about an eighth of the 65 patients, the largest CD8+ clone exceeded 20% of CD8+ cells.

Flow cytometry was used to check the purity of CD4+ and CD8+ cells, which had been isolated by positive magnetic bead selection. To note about this clone: Its specificity is not known.

CDR1 and CDR2 from the germline V gene are MDHEN and SYDVKM. The CDR3 is 12 amino acids. Under the authors' procedure: Expanded CD8+ clones from patients, those larger than 1%, seldom had a match among published virus-specific TCRB sequences. Data came from immunoSEQ multiplex PCR; TCRdb stores just in-frame clones and leaves some out. V and J calls and clone size are copied from that table; D and trimming were computed from the DNA. There are around 20,000 clones in the sample; about four fifths occur only once, and roughly 9.7% lies in the top ten. The receptor's source is a man aged 18 to 29 with rheumatoid arthritis. The chain links TRBV28 to TRBJ2-5; D is unclear. Matching the DNA end better, TRBJ2-7 makes the J call doubtful. The material sequenced was CD8+ T cells sorted from blood. DNA of the CDR3: TGTGCCAGCAGAAGGACCTCCTACGAGCAGTACTTC. It translates to CASRRTSYEQYF.